Listed here are 20 T cell receptor beta chains from one sample, sequenced in a study of post-analysis software for immune sequencing data. General observations from the study: Five TRBV segments, including TRBV5-6, TRBV5-1 and TRBV20-1, were more frequent in patients than controls.

The antigens for these receptors are not known. Unique-molecular-identifier-tagged TCR beta cDNA libraries were used. TCRdb fed the PCR reads into MiXCR, producing one record per CDR3 protein. Here the sample spans roughly 570,000 distinct CDR3 sequences, around 34% being singletons. Sequencing was performed on blood. These receptors all stem from a girl aged 2-17 years with multiple sclerosis.

This sequence joins TRBV10-3 and TRBJ1-1; no clear D gene. Trimming removed 0 bases from V and 7 bases from J, with 12 bases in between. CDR3 length: 14 amino acids. The germline CDR1 and CDR2 sequences are ENHRY and SYGVKD. CDR3 coding DNA: TGTGCCATCAGTGAGTCTGAACACAGAGGTGAAGCTTTCTTT. This sequence encodes CAISESEHRGEAFF.

The rearrangement links TRBV3-1 to TRBJ1-1; the match to TRBD1 covers 7 bases. J was trimmed by 6 bases and V by 4 bases; bases with no gene match: 14. CDR3 length: 16 residues. Looked up from germline, CDR1 is LGHDT and CDR2 is YNNKEL (reference sequence). The CDR3 DNA sequence: TGTGCCAGCAGCCGCGACAGGGTGGGTTTTGCGGCTGAAGCTTTCTTT. It yields the protein CASSRDRVGFAAEAFF.

This clonotype was detected ten times or more. V and J are TRBV7-2 and TRBJ2-1; the match to TRBD2 covers 8 bases. The CDR3 has 16 residues. From germline, CDR1 is SGHTA and CDR2 FQGNSA. The J segment lost 0 bases and the V segment lost 6 bases, leaving 7 bases of the junction unmatched. The CDR3 DNA is TGTGCCAGCAGGTACATAGCGGGGAGCTCCTACAATGAGCAGTTCTTC. Residues: CASRYIAGSSYNEQFF.

This clonotype showed up just a few times. V usage is TRBV6-1 and J usage is TRBJ2-3; unclear D gene. Germline CDR1 MNHNS, CDR2 SASEGT. This CDR3 contains 14 residues. The germline V and J ends were trimmed by 3 bases and 9 bases, with 16 bases remaining between them. The CDR3 here is CASSDLLMAGTQYF. CDR3 nucleotide sequence: TGTGCCAGCAGTGACTTACTTATGGCCGGGACGCAGTATTTT.

V is TRBV7-6 and J is TRBJ2-3; D could derive from TRBD1 or TRBD2 (5 bases each). The V end was cut by 5 bases, the J end by 2 bases, with 14 bases between. This CDR3 has 15 residues. The V gene's germline CDR1 is SGHVS and CDR2 FNYEAQ. CDR3 in amino acids: CASSPTGLFTDTQYF. The CDR3 coding sequence is TGTGCCAGCAGCCCCACGGGGCTTTTCACAGATACGCAGTATTTT.

The chain combines TRBV5-6 with TRBJ1-1, with a possible D match to TRBD1 (5 bases). V gave up 0 bases and J gave up 2 bases, with 11 bases separating them. In germline, CDR1 is SGHDT, CDR2 YYEEEE. The CDR3 contains 15 residues. DNA of the CDR3: TGTGCCAGCAGCTTGGGGGCGCAGGGAAACACTGAAGCTTTCTTT. It encodes CASSLGAQGNTEAFF.

The rearrangement uses TRBV4-1 and TRBJ1-5; 9 positions match TRBD1. The V gene end was trimmed by 1 base and the J gene end by 8 bases; junction bases not matched to a gene: 9. Germline CDR1 is MGHRA and CDR2 is YSYEKL. This CDR3 has 16 residues. The CDR3: CASSQVRTGDGKPQHF. CDR3 nucleotide sequence: TGCGCCAGCAGCCAAGTTAGGACAGGGGACGGGAAGCCCCAGCATTTT.

The chain is built from TRBV29-1 and TRBJ2-2, with 7 positions matching TRBD2. Germline CDR1 and CDR2: SQVTM and ANQGSEA. The CDR3 runs to 14 residues. V lost 6 bases and J lost 6; bases outside the gene matches: 10. The CDR3 nucleotides are TGCAGCGTCGTACCGGGACTATACCCCGGGGAGCTGTTTTTT. Its protein product is CSVVPGLYPGELFF.

This chain joins TRBV5-6 and TRBJ2-4; D may be TRBD1 (5 bases). Between the trimmed V and J ends, which lost 4 bases and 13 bases, there was a span of 18 bases. CDR1 and CDR2 from the germline V gene are SGHDT and YYEEEE. This CDR3 has 13 residues. The CDR3, as DNA: TGTGCCAGCAGCCCCGGACAAGGTCACGCCCAGTACTTC. Translated: CASSPGQGHAQYF. Full variable domain (remainder filled in from reference TRBV5-6 and TRBJ2-4): DAGVTQSPTHLIKTRGQQVTLRCSPKSGHDTVSWYQQALGQGPQFIFQYYEEEERQRGNFPDRFSGHQFPNYSSELNVNALLLGDSALYLCASSPGQGHAQYFGAGTRLSVL.

V and J are TRBV27 and TRBJ2-3, with D possibly matching TRBD2 (5 bases). Germline-derived CDR1 and CDR2 are MNHEY and SMNVEV (reference sequence). This CDR3 is 14 amino acids long. The V end was cut by 7 bases, the J end by 7 bases, with 18 bases between. The CDR3 DNA sequence: TGTGCCAGCACCCAGTCCCCACTAGGCTATACGCAGTATTTT. As protein: CASTQSPLGYTQYF.

This clonotype was seen only a few times. The chain combines TRBV28 with TRBJ1-2; D is undetermined. This CDR3 is built from 12 residues. The germline V and J ends were trimmed by 3 bases and 4 bases, with 6 bases remaining between them. CDR1 and CDR2 (germline): MDHEN, SYDVKM. In DNA form, the CDR3 reads TGTGCCAGCAGTTTGACAAGCTATGGCTACACCTTC. It is translated as CASSLTSYGYTF.

This clonotype appeared a few times. The V and J genes are TRBV25-1 and TRBJ1-6; D gene ambiguous. Germline lookup yields CDR1 MGHDK and CDR2 SYGVNS. V dropped 0 bases and J dropped 10 bases, with 10 bases sitting between them. The CDR3 spans 14 residues. CDR3: CASSEYKPRSPLHF. Written as DNA, the CDR3 is TGTGCCAGCAGTGAATATAAACCCCGATCACCCCTCCACTTT.

The V call is TRBV12-3 or TRBV12-4, the J call TRBJ1-2; D is perhaps TRBD1 (5 bases). This CDR3 is 14 amino acids long. Trimming pared 3 bases from V and 4 bases from J, leaving 12 bases between. The DNA of the CDR3 is TGTGCCAGCAGTTTCCCGGGACGGACCTATGGCTACACCTTC. The encoded protein is CASSFPGRTYGYTF.

This chain connects TRBV20-1 to TRBJ2-3; D remains ambiguous. The ends were cut back, 5 bases at V and 4 bases at J, with 7 bases in the middle. CDR3 length: 11 amino acids. CDR1 and CDR2 from the germline V gene are DFQATT and SNEGSKA (reference sequence). The CDR3 sequence: CSAGISDTQYF. Here the CDR3 DNA reads TGCAGTGCTGGGATCTCAGATACGCAGTATTTT.

The CDR3 here is CASSLSQTAAYEQYF. CDR3 coding DNA: TGCGCCAGCAGCCTCAGCCAGACGGCGGCCTACGAGCAGTACTTC. The chain uses TRBV4-1 and TRBJ2-7, with D unresolved. CDR1 is MGHRA and CDR2 is YSYEKL in the germline V gene. This CDR3 has 15 residues. V lost 4 bases and J 2 bases, leaving 15 bases between the germline ends.

This clonotype was recorded a few times. J is TRBJ2-6 and V is TRBV19; maybe TRBD2 (6 bases). V was clipped by 7 bases and J by 0 bases, with 16 bases between them. Germline V lookup: CDR1 LNHDA, CDR2 SQIVND (reference sequence). CDR3 length: 17 residues. The CDR3, as DNA: TGTGCCAGTACCTCGAGGAGGGAGAGCTCTGGGGCCAACGTCCTGACTTTC. Translating gives CASTSRRESSGANVLTF.

This clonotype showed up just a few times. The chain couples TRBV20-1 to TRBJ2-7; TRBD2 matches 13 bases. After removal of 4 bases from V and 2 bases from J, the junction contained 5 bases not matched to a gene. CDR1 and CDR2 (germline): DFQATT, SNEGSKA (reference sequence). The CDR3 contains 15 residues. CDR3 in amino acids: CSATGTSGATYEQYF. In DNA, the CDR3 is TGCAGTGCTACCGGGACTAGCGGGGCCACCTACGAGCAGTACTTC.

The sample holds a few counts of this clonotype. This sequence joins TRBV6-5 and TRBJ2-7; 12 nucleotides match TRBD2. TRBJ2-5 explains the end of the DNA better; the J call may be wrong. Germline CDR1 is MNHEY and CDR2 is SVGAGI. This CDR3 spans 19 amino acids. CDR3 sequence reads: CASSYPKARTSGDMKTQYF. CDR3 nucleotides: TGTGCCAGCAGTTACCCCAAAGCCCGGACTAGCGGGGACATGAAGACCCAGTACTTC.

V gene TRBV12-3 or TRBV12-4 combines with J gene TRBJ1-5, with D unresolved. The V and J ends lost 8 bases and 1 base respectively, with 12 bases between them. This CDR3 spans 14 amino acids. CDR3 DNA: TGTGCCAGCGCGCCGTTAGACAGCAATCAGCCCCAGCATTTT. This translates into CASAPLDSNQPQHF.

This clonotype was counted only a few times. The J gene is TRBJ2-7, the V gene TRBV20-1; 7 bases are shared with TRBD1. Germline loops: CDR1 DFQATT, CDR2 SNEGSKA (reference sequence). V dropped 0 bases and J dropped 4; count of bases not matched to a gene: 9. There are 15 residues in the CDR3. The chain's CDR3 is CSARDRQGLPYEQYF. CDR3 coding DNA: TGCAGTGCTAGAGATAGACAGGGTTTACCTTACGAGCAGTACTTC.